The TCR beta chain under discussion was sequenced for a study of graft-versus-host responses after intestinal transplantation. Overall study: All recipients got anti-thymocyte globulin induction, then tacrolimus and steroids for approximately 3 years.

To note about this clone: Antigen unknown.

Trimming cost V 0 bases and J 4 bases; bases outside gene matches: 4. Germline CDR1 SQVTM, CDR2 ANQGSEA. This CDR3 has 14 residues. Some clones are missing from TCRdb's copy, which holds only in-frame ones; the method was immunoSEQ multiplex PCR. Altogether approximately 86,000 clones are present, approximately 90% being singletons, with the ten largest covering roughly 0.43%. Overall study findings and caveats: Those patients showing graft-donor T cell macrochimerism displayed high graft-versus-host to host-versus-graft clonal ratios in allografts. GvH clones detected in recipient marrow included some appearing first in ileum or blood.

The sequenced sample was unstimulated CD8+ T cells sorted from spleen or lymph node cells, obtained before transplant. The sequence was collected from a human donor who was the organ donor for an intestinal transplant. V is TRBV29-1 and J is TRBJ1-1; 8 positions agree with TRBD1. CDR3 residues: CSVEDGQGSTEAFF. CDR3 sequence (DNA): TGCAGCGTTGAAGACGGACAGGGTAGCACTGAAGCTTTCTTT.